A single sample gave rise to the 5 T cell receptor beta chains below, sequenced in a study of human T cells and chemical hapten exposure. Time point denoted: patch test 1, 2 weeks after DPC sensitization. The sample's treatment: therapeutic diphenylcyclopropenone sensitization with weekly scalp DPC. TCRdb analysed the RACE reads with MiXCR anew, one entry per CDR3 protein. The data contain around 120,000 distinct CDR3 sequences, roughly 13% of them singletons. The sample was whole blood, taken in connection with sensitization to the hapten diphenylcyclopropenone (DPC). These receptors were collected from a man younger than 35 with alopecia areata. Some clones in this sample may be carry-over from other donors' samples.

The chain couples TRBV9 to TRBJ1-5, with a possible D match to TRBD1 (5 bases). V gave up 3 bases and J gave up 6 bases, with 19 bases separating them. There are 16 residues in the CDR3. The germline gives CDR1 SGDLS, CDR2 YYNGEE. The CDR3: CASSADSGAGGQPQHF. For the CDR3, the DNA is TGTGCCAGCAGCGCCGACAGTGGGGCGGGCGGTCAGCCCCAGCATTTT.

This sequence joins TRBV7-6 and TRBJ2-5; 8 positions match TRBD2. Trimming removed 1 base from V and 5 bases from J; junction bases left unmatched: 6. This CDR3 region has 15 residues. Germline V gene data show CDR1 as SGHVS and CDR2 as FNYEAQ. CDR3 region: CASSLGTSSGETQYF. The CDR3, as DNA: TGTGCCAGCAGCTTAGGGACTAGCAGCGGCGAGACCCAGTACTTC.

V usage is TRBV9 and J usage is TRBJ1-4; D may be TRBD1 (5 bases). Deletions cut 4 bases from V and 0 bases from J, with 13 bases between. CDR1 SGDLS and CDR2 YYNGEE come from the germline V gene. This CDR3 spans 16 amino acids. CDR3 in amino acids: CASSPWDVATNEKLFF. The CDR3 coding sequence is TGTGCCAGCAGCCCGTGGGACGTAGCAACTAATGAAAAACTGTTTTTT.

This clonotype was found many times. The V and J genes are TRBV11-2 and TRBJ1-6, with a tentative D call TRBD1 (5 bases). Per the germline V gene, CDR1 is SGHAT and CDR2 is FQNNGV. CDR3 length equals 16 residues. V was shortened by 5 bases and J by 7 bases, with 18 bases between the two germline ends. CDR3 amino acids: CASSPTARAQNSPLHF. The DNA for the CDR3 is TGTGCCAGCAGCCCCACGGCCAGGGCCCAAAATTCACCCCTCCACTTT.

This clonotype was detected only a few times. The chain employs TRBV5-1 and TRBJ2-7; D possibly corresponds to TRBD1 (5 bases). Trimming pared 7 bases from V and 5 bases from J, leaving 13 bases between. The V gene's germline CDR1 is SGHRS and CDR2 YFSETQ. CDR3 length: 12 amino acids. The CDR3 region has the DNA TGCGCCAGCGGGCAGGGAATCCACGAGCAGTACTTC. Translation gives CASGQGIHEQYF.